These 6 T cell receptor beta chains were sequenced from one sample in a study of human T cells and chemical hapten exposure. The time point is: pre-sensitization, week 0. Treatment described: therapeutic diphenylcyclopropenone sensitization with weekly scalp DPC. One entry per CDR3 protein results from TCRdb running MiXCR on the RACE reads. Of more than 250,000 distinct CDR3 sequences listed, about 9% are singletons. Sequenced material: whole blood, taken in connection with sensitization to the hapten diphenylcyclopropenone (DPC). These receptors originate from a woman in her forties with alopecia areata. Some clones in this sample may be carry-over from other donors' samples.

V gene TRBV7-9 combines with J gene TRBJ1-2, with 7 bases matching TRBD1. V shed 5 bases and J 10 bases; nucleotides not matched to a gene: 7. This CDR3 region has 12 residues. Looked up from germline, CDR1 is SEHNR and CDR2 is FQNEAQ (reference sequence). The CDR3 loop reads CASSALQGIYTF. The CDR3 DNA follows: TGTGCCAGCAGCGCATTACAGGGGATCTACACCTTC.

This clonotype was seen a few times. The J gene is TRBJ2-7, the V gene TRBV29-1; no firm D call. The CDR3 runs 12 residues. V shed 4 bases and J shed 4 bases, with 11 bases lying between them. CDR1 is SQVTM and CDR2 is ANQGSEA in the germline V gene. CDR3: CSVGQPSYEQYF. CDR3 bases: TGCAGCGTTGGCCAGCCCTCTTACGAGCAGTACTTC.

This clonotype was observed a few times. This chain joins TRBV5-1 and TRBJ2-7; weak D call: TRBD1 (6 bases). From germline, CDR1 is SGHRS and CDR2 YFSETQ. V was shortened by 0 bases and J by 3 bases, with 7 bases between the two germline ends. The CDR3 totals 13 residues. CDR3 bases: TGCGCCAGCAGCTTGGACAGGGACTACGAGCAGTACTTC. Its protein product is CASSLDRDYEQYF.

This rearrangement joins TRBV6-2 or TRBV6-3 to TRBJ2-1; D is undetermined. Trimming stripped 2 bases from V and 4 bases from J, with 9 bases between. This CDR3 region has 14 residues. Per the germline V gene, CDR1 is MNHEY and CDR2 is SVGEGT. CDR3 sequence: CASSYAPLYNEQFF. DNA of the CDR3: TGTGCCAGCAGTTACGCCCCTCTATACAATGAGCAGTTCTTC.

This clonotype was observed a handful of times. The chain joins TRBV12-3 or TRBV12-4 to TRBJ2-4; 7 bases align to TRBD1. The V and J ends lost 7 bases and 4 bases, in that order; junction bases with no gene match: 1. The CDR3 has 12 amino acids. The CDR3 DNA follows: TGTGCCAGCAAGGGGGCGAAAAACATTCAGTACTTC. This translates into CASKGAKNIQYF.

J is TRBJ2-7 and V is TRBV28; tentatively, D is TRBD1 (6 bases). The CDR3 covers 13 residues. The V gene's germline CDR1 is MDHEN and CDR2 SYDVKM. Trimming stripped 4 bases from V and 2 bases from J, with 9 bases between. CDR3 sequence (DNA): TGTGCCAGCAGTTCGGGACACACCTACGAGCAGTACTTC. Translating gives CASSSGHTYEQYF.